This T cell receptor beta chain was profiled in a study of T cells in Graves' hyperthyroidism and ophthalmopathy. This clonotype was counted a few times. Its antigen is not known. RNA transcripts gave rise to amplified TCR beta CDR3 regions. HTBI primers were used for first-round RT-PCR of the TCR CDR3. TCRdb fed the multiplex PCR reads into MiXCR, producing one record per CDR3 protein. The sample contains 370,000 or so distinct CDR3 sequences, less than 20% of which appear only once. CDR1 is PRHDT and CDR2 is FYEKMQ in the germline V gene (reference sequence). This CDR3 is 12 amino acids long. V lost 1 base, J lost 7 bases, and 5 bases lay in between. Exclusions: uncontrolled infection, other autoimmune disease, pregnancy, lactation. The blood was taken when hyperthyroidism was first diagnosed, before any ophthalmopathy symptoms showed up. Regarding the study as a whole: Patients with ophthalmopathy were separated from those with stable hyperthyroidism by a 13 V-J model. Ophthalmopathy, which appeared later, was predicted by the model a median about 5.9 months before onset.

The genes are TRBV13 and TRBJ2-1; D ambiguous. This TCR derives from a woman under 30 with Graves' hyperthyroidism that later progressed to Graves' ophthalmopathy. The sample taken for sequencing was blood. The CDR3 sequence is CASSLDKNEQFF. CDR3 bases: TGTGCCAGCAGCTTAGACAAAAATGAGCAGTTCTTC.